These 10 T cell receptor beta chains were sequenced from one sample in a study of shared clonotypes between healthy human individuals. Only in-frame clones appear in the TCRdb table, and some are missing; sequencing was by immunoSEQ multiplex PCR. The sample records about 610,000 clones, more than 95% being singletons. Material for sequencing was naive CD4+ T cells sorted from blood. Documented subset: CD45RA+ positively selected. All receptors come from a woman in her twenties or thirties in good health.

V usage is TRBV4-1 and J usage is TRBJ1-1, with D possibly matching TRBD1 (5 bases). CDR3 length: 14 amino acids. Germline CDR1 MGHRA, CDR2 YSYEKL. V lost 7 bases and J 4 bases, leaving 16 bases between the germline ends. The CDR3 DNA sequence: TGCGCCAGCACCTCGTTCGGGGGGGTCACTGAAGCTTTCTTT. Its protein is CASTSFGGVTEAFF.

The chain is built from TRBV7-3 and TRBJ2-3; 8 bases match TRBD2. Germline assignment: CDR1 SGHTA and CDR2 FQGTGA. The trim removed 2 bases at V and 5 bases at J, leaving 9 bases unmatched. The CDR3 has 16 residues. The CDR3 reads CASSLGAGGGVDTQYF. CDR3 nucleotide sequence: TGTGCCAGCAGCTTAGGGGCGGGAGGAGGGGTAGATACGCAGTATTTT.

The CDR3 here is CASSQKSRSGDTQYF. CDR3 DNA sequence: TGTGCCAGTAGCCAAAAATCTAGGTCTGGCGATACGCAGTATTTT. The chain joins TRBV19 to TRBJ2-3; no reliable D call. Trimming shortened V by 6 bases and J by 6 bases, and 19 bases separated the two germline ends. The CDR3 contains 15 residues. Germline CDR1 reads LNHDA; CDR2 reads SQIVND (reference sequence).

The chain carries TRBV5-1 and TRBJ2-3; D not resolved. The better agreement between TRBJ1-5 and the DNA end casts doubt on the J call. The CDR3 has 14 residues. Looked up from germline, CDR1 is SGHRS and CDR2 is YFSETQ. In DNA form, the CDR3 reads TGCGCCAGCAGCACCGCTAGCGGAACAGATACGCAGCATTTT. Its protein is CASSTASGTDTQHF.

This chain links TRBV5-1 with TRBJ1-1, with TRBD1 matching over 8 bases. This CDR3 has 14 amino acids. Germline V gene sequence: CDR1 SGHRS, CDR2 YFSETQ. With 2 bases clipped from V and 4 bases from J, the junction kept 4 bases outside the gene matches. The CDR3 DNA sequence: TGCGCCAGCAGCTTTCAGGGGGCGAGCACTGAAGCTTTCTTT. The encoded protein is CASSFQGASTEAFF.

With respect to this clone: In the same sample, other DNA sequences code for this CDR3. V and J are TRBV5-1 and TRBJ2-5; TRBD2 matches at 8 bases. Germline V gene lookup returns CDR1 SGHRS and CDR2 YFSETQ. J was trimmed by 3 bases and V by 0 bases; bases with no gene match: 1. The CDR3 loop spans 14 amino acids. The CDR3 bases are TGCGCCAGCAGCTTGGCCGGGGGGGAAGAGACCCAGTACTTC. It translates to CASSLAGGEETQYF.

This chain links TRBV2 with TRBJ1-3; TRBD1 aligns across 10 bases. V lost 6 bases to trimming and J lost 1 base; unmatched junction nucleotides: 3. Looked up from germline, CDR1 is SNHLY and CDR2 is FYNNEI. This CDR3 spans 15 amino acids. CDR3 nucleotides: TGTGCCAGCAGGAGGGACAGGGGTTCTGGAAACACCATATATTTT. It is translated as CASRRDRGSGNTIYF.

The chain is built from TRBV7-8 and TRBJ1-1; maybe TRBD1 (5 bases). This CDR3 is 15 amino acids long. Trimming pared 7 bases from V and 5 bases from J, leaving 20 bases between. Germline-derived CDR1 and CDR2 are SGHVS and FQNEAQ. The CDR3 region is CASNPRMGRVTEAFF. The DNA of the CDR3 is TGTGCCAGCAACCCGCGGATGGGGCGGGTGACTGAAGCTTTCTTT.

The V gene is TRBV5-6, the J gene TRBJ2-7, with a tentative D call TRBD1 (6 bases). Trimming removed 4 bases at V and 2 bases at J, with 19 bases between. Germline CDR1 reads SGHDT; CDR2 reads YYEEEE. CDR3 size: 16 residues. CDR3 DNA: TGTGCCAGCAGCGTGTCATGGACAGACCAAGCCTACGAGCAGTACTTC. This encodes CASSVSWTDQAYEQYF.

Here the CDR3 DNA reads TGTGCCAGCAGCCAACAGGGGGACGGGCCCTACGAGCAGTACTTC. Its translation: CASSQQGDGPYEQYF. The J gene is TRBJ2-7, the V gene TRBV6-5; 8 nucleotides match TRBD1. Germline values: CDR1 MNHEY, CDR2 SVGAGI. The CDR3 consists of 15 residues. Unmatched junction bases numbered 9, after V lost 6 bases and J lost 2 bases.